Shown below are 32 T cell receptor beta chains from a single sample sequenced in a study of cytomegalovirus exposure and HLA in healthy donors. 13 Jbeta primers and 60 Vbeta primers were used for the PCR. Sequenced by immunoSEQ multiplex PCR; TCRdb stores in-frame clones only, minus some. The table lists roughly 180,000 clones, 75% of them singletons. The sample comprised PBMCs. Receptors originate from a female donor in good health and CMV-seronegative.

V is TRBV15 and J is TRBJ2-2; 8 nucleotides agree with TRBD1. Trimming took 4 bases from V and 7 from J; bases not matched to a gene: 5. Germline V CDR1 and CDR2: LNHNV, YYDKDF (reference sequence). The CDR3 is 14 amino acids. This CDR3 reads CATSMDREYGELFF. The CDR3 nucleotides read TGTGCCACCAGCATGGACAGGGAATACGGGGAGCTGTTTTTT.

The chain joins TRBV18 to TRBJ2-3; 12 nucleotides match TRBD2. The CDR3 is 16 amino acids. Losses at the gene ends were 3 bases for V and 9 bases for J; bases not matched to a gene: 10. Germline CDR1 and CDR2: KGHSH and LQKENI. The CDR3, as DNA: TGTGCCAGCTCACCGCGGACTAGCGGGGCCCAAATCACGCAGTATTTT. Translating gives CASSPRTSGAQITQYF.

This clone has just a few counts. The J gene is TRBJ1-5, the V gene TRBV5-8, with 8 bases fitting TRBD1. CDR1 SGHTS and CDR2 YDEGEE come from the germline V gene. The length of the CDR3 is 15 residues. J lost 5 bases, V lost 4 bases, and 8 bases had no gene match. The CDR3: CASSPSQGAYQPQHF. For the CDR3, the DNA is TGTGCCAGCAGCCCCTCGCAGGGGGCCTATCAGCCCCAGCATTTT.

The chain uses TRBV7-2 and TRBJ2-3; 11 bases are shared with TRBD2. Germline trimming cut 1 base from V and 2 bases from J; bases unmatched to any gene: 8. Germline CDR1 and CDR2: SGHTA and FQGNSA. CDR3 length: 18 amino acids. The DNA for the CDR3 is TGTGCCAGCAGCTTAGGAGGGCTAGCGGGGGGCGTCACAGATACGCAGTATTTT. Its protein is CASSLGGLAGGVTDTQYF.

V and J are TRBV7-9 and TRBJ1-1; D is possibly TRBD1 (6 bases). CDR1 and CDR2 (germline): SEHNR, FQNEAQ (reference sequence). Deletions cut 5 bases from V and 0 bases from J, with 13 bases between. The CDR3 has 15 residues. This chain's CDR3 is CASSPRRGVNTEAFF. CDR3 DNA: TGTGCCAGCAGCCCCCGCAGGGGTGTGAACACTGAAGCTTTCTTT.

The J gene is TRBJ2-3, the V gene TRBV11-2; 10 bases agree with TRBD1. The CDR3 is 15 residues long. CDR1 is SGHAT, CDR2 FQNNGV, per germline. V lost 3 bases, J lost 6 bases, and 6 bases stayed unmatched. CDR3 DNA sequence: TGTGCCAGCAGCTTCCGCCCGGGACAGGGGGATACGCAGTATTTT. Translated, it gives CASSFRPGQGDTQYF.

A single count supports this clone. The CDR3 loop is CASSLGPSLYEQYF. The DNA of the CDR3 is TGTGCCAGCAGCTTGGGCCCTTCTCTCTACGAGCAGTACTTC. V and J are TRBV11-2 and TRBJ2-7; D unclear. Germline lookup yields CDR1 SGHAT and CDR2 FQNNGV. The CDR3 runs to 14 residues. Trimming removed 3 bases from V and 3 bases from J, with 12 bases in between.

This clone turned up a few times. CDR3 in DNA: TGTGCCAGCAGCTCCAGTGTTCCCGGGGAGCTGTTTTTT. This translates into CASSSSVPGELFF. The rearrangement links TRBV7-3 to TRBJ2-2; no reliable D call. V lost 4 bases and J lost 6, with 9 bases in between. The germline V gene encodes CDR1 SGHTA and CDR2 FQGTGA. CDR3 length equals 13 residues.

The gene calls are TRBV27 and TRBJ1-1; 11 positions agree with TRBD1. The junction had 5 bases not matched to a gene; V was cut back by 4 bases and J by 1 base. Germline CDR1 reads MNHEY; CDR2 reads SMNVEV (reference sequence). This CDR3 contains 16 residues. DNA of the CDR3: TGTGCCAGCAGTTCCTGGACAGGGGGCCCGAACACTGAAGCTTTCTTT. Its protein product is CASSSWTGGPNTEAFF.

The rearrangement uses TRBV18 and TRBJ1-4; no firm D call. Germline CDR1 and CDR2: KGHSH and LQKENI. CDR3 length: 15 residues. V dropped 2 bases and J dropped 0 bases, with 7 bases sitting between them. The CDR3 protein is CASSPGLATNEKLFF. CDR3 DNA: TGTGCCAGCTCACCAGGGCTCGCAACTAATGAAAAACTGTTTTTT.

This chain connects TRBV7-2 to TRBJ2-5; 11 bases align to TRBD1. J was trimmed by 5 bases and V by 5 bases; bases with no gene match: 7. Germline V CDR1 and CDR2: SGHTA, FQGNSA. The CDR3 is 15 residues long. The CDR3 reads CASSPRTGGAETQYF. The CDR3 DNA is TGTGCCAGCAGCCCTCGGACAGGGGGCGCGGAGACCCAGTACTTC.

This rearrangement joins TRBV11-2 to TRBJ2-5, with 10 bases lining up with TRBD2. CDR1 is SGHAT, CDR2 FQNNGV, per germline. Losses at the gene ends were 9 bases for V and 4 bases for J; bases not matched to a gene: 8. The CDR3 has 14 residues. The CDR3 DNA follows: TGTGCCAGTAAGCCCGGACTAGCGGTAGAGACCCAGTACTTC. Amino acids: CASKPGLAVETQYF.

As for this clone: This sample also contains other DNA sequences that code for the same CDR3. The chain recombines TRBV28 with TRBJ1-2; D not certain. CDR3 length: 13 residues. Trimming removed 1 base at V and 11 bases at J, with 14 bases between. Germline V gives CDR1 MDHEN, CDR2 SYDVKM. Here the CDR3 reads CASSLSHLSGYTF. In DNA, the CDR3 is TGTGCCAGCAGTTTATCGCACCTTTCGGGTTACACCTTC.

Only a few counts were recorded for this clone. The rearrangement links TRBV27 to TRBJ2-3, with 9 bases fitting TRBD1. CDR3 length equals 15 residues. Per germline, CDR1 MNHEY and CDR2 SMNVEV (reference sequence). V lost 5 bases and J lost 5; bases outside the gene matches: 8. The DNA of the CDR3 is TGTGCCAGCAGTCCGGGACAGGGTGGCGGAGATACGCAGTATTTT. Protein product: CASSPGQGGGDTQYF.

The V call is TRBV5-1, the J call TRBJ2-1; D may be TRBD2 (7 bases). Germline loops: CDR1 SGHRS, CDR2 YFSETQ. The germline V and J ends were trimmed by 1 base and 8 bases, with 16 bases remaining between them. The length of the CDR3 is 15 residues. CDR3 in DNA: TGCGCCAGCAGCTTGAGTAGCCCGGGGGGCGATGAGCAGTTCTTC. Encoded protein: CASSLSSPGGDEQFF. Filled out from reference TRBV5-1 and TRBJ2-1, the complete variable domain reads KAGVTQTPRYLIKTRGQQVTLSCSPISGHRSVSWYQQTPGQGLQFLFEYFSETQRNKGNFPGRFSGRQFSNSRSEMNVSTLELGDSALYLCASSLSSPGGDEQFFGPGTRLTVL.

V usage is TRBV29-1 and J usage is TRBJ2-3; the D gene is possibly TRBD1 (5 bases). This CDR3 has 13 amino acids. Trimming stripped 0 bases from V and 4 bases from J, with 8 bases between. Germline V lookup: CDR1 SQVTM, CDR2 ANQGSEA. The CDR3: CSVEETASDTQYF. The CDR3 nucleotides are TGCAGCGTTGAAGAGACAGCATCAGATACGCAGTATTTT.

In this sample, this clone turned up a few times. CDR3 protein: CASSLAVDGGRDTQYF. The CDR3 nucleotides read TGCGCCAGCAGCTTGGCCGTGGATGGGGGCCGCGATACGCAGTATTTT. The chain recombines TRBV5-1 with TRBJ2-3; D is possibly TRBD1 (6 bases). Trimming stripped 0 bases from V and 6 bases from J, with 17 bases between. This CDR3 contains 16 residues. Germline V gene data show CDR1 as SGHRS and CDR2 as YFSETQ.

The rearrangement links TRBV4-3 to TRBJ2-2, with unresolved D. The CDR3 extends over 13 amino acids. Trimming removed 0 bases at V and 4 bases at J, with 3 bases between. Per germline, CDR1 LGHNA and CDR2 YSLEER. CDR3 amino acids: CASSQDRTGELFF. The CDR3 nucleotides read TGCGCCAGCAGCCAAGACCGCACCGGGGAGCTGTTTTTT.

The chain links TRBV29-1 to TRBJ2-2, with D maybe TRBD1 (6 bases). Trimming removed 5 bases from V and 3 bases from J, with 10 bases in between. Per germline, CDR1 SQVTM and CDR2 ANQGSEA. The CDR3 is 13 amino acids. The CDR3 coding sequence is TGCAGCGTTAAGCACAGGGACACCGGGGAGCTGTTTTTT. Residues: CSVKHRDTGELFF.

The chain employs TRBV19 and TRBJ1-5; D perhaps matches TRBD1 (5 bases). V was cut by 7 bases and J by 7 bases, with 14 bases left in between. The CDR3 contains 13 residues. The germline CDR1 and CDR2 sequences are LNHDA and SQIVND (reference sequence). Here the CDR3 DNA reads TGTGCCAGTACTTCACACCGGGGGCAGCCCCAGCATTTT. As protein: CASTSHRGQPQHF.

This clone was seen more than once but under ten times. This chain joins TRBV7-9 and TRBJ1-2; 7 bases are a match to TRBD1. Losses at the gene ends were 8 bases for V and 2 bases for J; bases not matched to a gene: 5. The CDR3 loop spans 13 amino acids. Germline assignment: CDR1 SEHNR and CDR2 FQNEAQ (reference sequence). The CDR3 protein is CASVPGGNYGYTF. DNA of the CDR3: TGTGCCAGCGTGCCAGGGGGGAACTATGGCTACACCTTC. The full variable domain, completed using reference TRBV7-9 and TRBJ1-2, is DTGVSQNPRHKITKRGQNVTFRCDPISEHNRLYWYRQTLGQGPEFLTYFQNEAQLEKSRLLSDRFSAERPKGSFSTLEIQRTEQGDSAMYLCASVPGGNYGYTFGSGTRLTVV.

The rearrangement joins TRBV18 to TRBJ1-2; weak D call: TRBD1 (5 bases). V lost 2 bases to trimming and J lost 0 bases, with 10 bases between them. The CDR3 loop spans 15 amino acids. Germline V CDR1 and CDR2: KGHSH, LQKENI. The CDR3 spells CASSPAGTANYGYTF. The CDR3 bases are TGTGCCAGCTCACCAGCGGGGACGGCTAACTATGGCTACACCTTC.

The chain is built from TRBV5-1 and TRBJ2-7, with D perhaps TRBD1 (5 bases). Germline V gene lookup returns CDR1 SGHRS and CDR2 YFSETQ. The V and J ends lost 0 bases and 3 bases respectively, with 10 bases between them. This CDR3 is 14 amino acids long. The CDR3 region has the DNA TGCGCCAGCAGCTTGGGACAGCCTGACTACGAGCAGTACTTC. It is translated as CASSLGQPDYEQYF.

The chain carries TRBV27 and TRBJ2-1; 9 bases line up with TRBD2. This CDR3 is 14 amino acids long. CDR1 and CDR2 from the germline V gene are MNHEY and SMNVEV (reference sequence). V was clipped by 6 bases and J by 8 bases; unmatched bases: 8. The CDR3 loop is CASRLNRLADEQFF. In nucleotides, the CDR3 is TGTGCCAGCAGGCTCAATCGACTAGCGGATGAGCAGTTCTTC.

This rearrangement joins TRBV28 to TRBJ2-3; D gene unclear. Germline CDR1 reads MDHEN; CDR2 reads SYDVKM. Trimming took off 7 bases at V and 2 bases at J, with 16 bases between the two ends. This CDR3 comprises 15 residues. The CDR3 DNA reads TGTGCCAGCACCTCATCTTGGCAGTTCACAGATACGCAGTATTTT. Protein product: CASTSSWQFTDTQYF. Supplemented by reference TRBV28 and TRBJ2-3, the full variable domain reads DVKVTQSSRYLVKRTGEKVFLECVQDMDHENMFWYRQDPGLGLRLIYFSYDVKMKEKGDIPEGYSVSREKKERFSLILESASTNQTSMYLCASTSSWQFTDTQYFGPGTRLTVL.

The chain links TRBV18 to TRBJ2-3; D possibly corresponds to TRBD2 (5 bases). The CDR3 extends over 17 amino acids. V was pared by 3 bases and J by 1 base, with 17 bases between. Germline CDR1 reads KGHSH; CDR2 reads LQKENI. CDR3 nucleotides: TGTGCCAGCTCACCCCCGGTGACGGGATGGGGCACAGATACGCAGTATTTT. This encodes CASSPPVTGWGTDTQYF.

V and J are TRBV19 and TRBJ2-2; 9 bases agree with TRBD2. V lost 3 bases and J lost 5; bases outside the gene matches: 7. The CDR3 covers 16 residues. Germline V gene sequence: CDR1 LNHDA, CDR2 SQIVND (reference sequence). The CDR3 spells CASSILAGALTGELFF. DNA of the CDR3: TGTGCCAGTAGTATCTTAGCGGGGGCGTTAACCGGGGAGCTGTTTTTT.

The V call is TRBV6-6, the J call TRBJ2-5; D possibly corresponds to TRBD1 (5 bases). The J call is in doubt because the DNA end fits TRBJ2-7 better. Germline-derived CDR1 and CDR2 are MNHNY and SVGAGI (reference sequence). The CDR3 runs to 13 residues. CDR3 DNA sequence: TGTGCCAGCAGTTATGACAGCTCCTACGAGCAGTACTTC. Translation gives CASSYDSSYEQYF.

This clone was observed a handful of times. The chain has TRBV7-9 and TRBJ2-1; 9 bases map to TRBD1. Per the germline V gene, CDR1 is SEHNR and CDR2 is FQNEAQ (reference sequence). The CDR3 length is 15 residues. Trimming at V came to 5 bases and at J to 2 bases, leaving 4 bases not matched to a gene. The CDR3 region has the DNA TGTGCCAGCAGCCCGAGGACAGGGGCCTACAATGAGCAGTTCTTC. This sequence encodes CASSPRTGAYNEQFF.

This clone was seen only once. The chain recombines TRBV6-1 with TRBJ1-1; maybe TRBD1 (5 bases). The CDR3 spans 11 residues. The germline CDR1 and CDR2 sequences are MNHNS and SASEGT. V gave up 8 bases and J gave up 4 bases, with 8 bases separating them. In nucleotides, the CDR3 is TGTGCCAGCCGGGACTCCACTGAAGCTTTCTTT. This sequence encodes CASRDSTEAFF.

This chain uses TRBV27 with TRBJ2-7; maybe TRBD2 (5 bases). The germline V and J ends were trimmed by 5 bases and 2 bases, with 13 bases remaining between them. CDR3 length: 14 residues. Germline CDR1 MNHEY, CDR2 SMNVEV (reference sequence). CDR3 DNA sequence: TGTGCCAGCAGTCCGGACTTAAATACCTACGAGCAGTACTTC. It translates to CASSPDLNTYEQYF.

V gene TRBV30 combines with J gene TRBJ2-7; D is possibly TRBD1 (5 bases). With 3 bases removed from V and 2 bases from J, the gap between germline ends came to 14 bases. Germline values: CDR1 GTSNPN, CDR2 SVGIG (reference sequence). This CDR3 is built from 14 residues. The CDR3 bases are TGTGCCTGGAGCTCGCTGGGGCGGACCTACGAGCAGTACTTC. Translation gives CAWSSLGRTYEQYF.